This T cell receptor beta chain was recorded in a study of cytomegalovirus exposure and HLA in healthy donors. Study-level background: Among about 179 million T cells, an earlier analysis found around 100 million unique TCR beta sequences.

Study findings and constraints: With later analysis, a missense DCLRE1C variant became linked to TCR beta V- and J-gene trimming. Later on, an analysis showed TCR association rates differing by HLA locus, with DRB1 the most and HLA-C the fewest.

Comments on this clone: Its target is unknown.

Germline lookup yields CDR1 SGHRS and CDR2 YFSETQ. The CDR3 runs 19 residues. V lost 3 bases, J lost 4 bases, and 26 bases lay in between. A multiplex PCR was run with 60 Vbeta primers and 13 Jbeta primers. Measured with immunoSEQ multiplex PCR; TCRdb has only the in-frame clones, and not every one. The sample lists 40,000 or so clones, 70% to 80% occurring once. The V call is TRBV5-1, the J call TRBJ2-1, with D perhaps matching TRBD1 (6 bases). Sequenced: PBMCs. The source of this sequence is a woman in her twenties or thirties in good health and CMV-seronegative. CDR3 sequence (DNA): TGCGCCAGCAGCTACCCTGGGGACACGCAGGCGAAGAATTACAATGAGCAGTTCTTC. Protein sequence: CASSYPGDTQAKNYNEQFF.